The 26 T cell receptor beta chains presented below share a single source sample, sequenced in a study of beta chain features in type 1 diabetes. Reverse transcription of all isolated RNA meant that expressed TCRB transcripts were sequenced. TCRdb's table, derived via immunoSEQ multiplex PCR, lists solely in-frame clones and lacks some. The sample shows hundreds of thousands of clones, 15% of them seen only once. The sequencing sample was made of naive CD4+ T cells from blood. These receptors came from a man younger than 35 in good health.

This clone has only a few counts. The rearrangement links TRBV4-1 to TRBJ1-2; no firm D call. Germline CDR1 and CDR2: MGHRA and YSYEKL. Trimming took 1 base from V and 3 from J, leaving 12 bases between them. The CDR3 spans 15 residues. The CDR3 DNA is TGCGCCAGCAGCCAAGGGAACAGTGGATACTATGGCTACACCTTC. Residues: CASSQGNSGYYGYTF.

This clone was found a few times. The V call is TRBV30, the J call TRBJ1-4; 7 nucleotides line up with TRBD1. V shed 3 bases and J 8 bases; nucleotides not matched to a gene: 9. CDR3 length: 14 amino acids. Germline CDR1 reads GTSNPN; CDR2 reads SVGIG (reference sequence). The CDR3 DNA follows: TGTGCCTGGAGCCAGACAGGGATAGGGGAAAAACTGTTTTTT. Translation: CAWSQTGIGEKLFF.

This clone has only a few counts. The rearrangement joins TRBV5-1 to TRBJ2-3; 9 bases align to TRBD1. V was pared by 3 bases and J by 2 bases, with 4 bases of the junction left unmatched. CDR1 is SGHRS, CDR2 YFSETQ, per germline. The CDR3 is made up of 15 amino acids. Written as DNA, the CDR3 is TGCGCCAGCAGCTCGGGACAGGGAAACACAGATACGCAGTATTTT. Protein product: CASSSGQGNTDTQYF.

V and J are TRBV4-3 and TRBJ1-4; D unresolved. Germline-derived CDR1 and CDR2 are LGHNA and YSLEER. This CDR3 is 16 amino acids long. Trimming took off 2 bases at V and 6 bases at J, with 16 bases between the two ends. The DNA for the CDR3 is TGCGCCAGCAGCCAAAGGCGGGTGTATATTGATGAAAAACTGTTTTTT. Translation: CASSQRRVYIDEKLFF.

The chain carries TRBV7-2 and TRBJ1-5, with 8 bases fitting TRBD1. Trimming cost V 3 bases and J 3 bases; bases outside gene matches: 10. The CDR3 runs to 17 residues. Germline CDR1 reads SGHTA; CDR2 reads FQGNSA. DNA of the CDR3: TGTGCCAGCAGCTTGGCTTGGCCAGGGGGCGTCAATCAGCCCCAGCATTTT. Protein product: CASSLAWPGGVNQPQHF.

In this sample, this clone turned up a few times. The V gene is TRBV18, the J gene TRBJ1-5; TRBD1 matches at 9 bases. Trimming took 3 bases from V and 1 from J; bases not matched to a gene: 7. CDR3 size: 17 residues. Germline CDR1 is KGHSH and CDR2 is LQKENI. CDR3 DNA: TGTGCCAGCTCACCCTCGGACAGGGGAAGGAGCAATCAGCCCCAGCATTTT. Protein: CASSPSDRGRSNQPQHF.

This chain joins TRBV6-5 and TRBJ1-3; no clear D gene. The length of the CDR3 is 15 residues. Between the trimmed V and J ends, which lost 6 bases and 0 bases, there was a span of 12 bases. CDR1 is MNHEY and CDR2 is SVGAGI in the germline V gene. CDR3 residues: CASRSRANSGNTIYF. The CDR3 nucleotides are TGTGCCAGCAGAAGCCGGGCCAACTCTGGAAACACCATATATTTT.

This clone was observed a few times. The chain recombines TRBV28 with TRBJ1-4, with 10 positions matching TRBD1. Trimming removed 5 bases from V and 10 bases from J; junction bases left unmatched: 10. CDR3 length equals 15 residues. Germline assignment: CDR1 MDHEN and CDR2 SYDVKM. For the CDR3, the DNA is TGTGCCAGCAGTCCCCCGGGACAGGGGAAGACAAAACTGTTTTTT. It specifies CASSPPGQGKTKLFF.

The chain combines TRBV7-9 with TRBJ2-3; tentatively, D is TRBD1 (6 bases). With 3 bases removed from V and 6 bases from J, the gap between germline ends came to 16 bases. The germline V gene has CDR1 SEHNR and CDR2 FQNEAQ (reference sequence). This CDR3 contains 15 residues. CDR3 nucleotides: TGTGCCAGCAGCTTGGGAGACTATGGGGGCGATACGCAGTATTTT. It is translated as CASSLGDYGGDTQYF.

This clone has a handful of counts. V gene TRBV11-2 combines with J gene TRBJ2-2; TRBD1 matches 10 bases. Looked up from germline, CDR1 is SGHAT and CDR2 is FQNNGV. The CDR3 consists of 14 residues. Trimming took 10 bases from V and 6 from J; bases not matched to a gene: 8. CDR3 amino acids: CATRRDRGPGELFF. In nucleotides, the CDR3 is TGTGCCACTCGCCGGGACAGGGGCCCCGGGGAGCTGTTTTTT.

The J gene is TRBJ1-6, the V gene TRBV5-6; 8 nucleotides agree with TRBD1. In germline, CDR1 is SGHDT, CDR2 YYEEEE. The junction had 12 bases not matched to a gene; V was cut back by 3 bases and J by 7 bases. The CDR3 covers 17 residues. The CDR3 region is CASSSEAGQGGNSPLHF. In DNA form, the CDR3 reads TGTGCCAGCAGCTCGGAAGCTGGACAGGGAGGGAATTCACCCCTCCACTTT. The full variable domain, its missing parts supplied by reference TRBV5-6 and TRBJ1-6, is DAGVTQSPTHLIKTRGQQVTLRCSPKSGHDTVSWYQQALGQGPQFIFQYYEEEERQRGNFPDRFSGHQFPNYSSELNVNALLLGDSALYLCASSSEAGQGGNSPLHFGNGTRLTVT.

This clone was observed a few times. The chain recombines TRBV15 with TRBJ2-7, with D unresolved. The CDR3 covers 13 residues. Germline CDR1 and CDR2: LNHNV and YYDKDF (reference sequence). V lost 0 bases to trimming and J lost 3 bases, with 6 bases between them. This CDR3 reads CATSRDLVYEQYF. CDR3 bases: TGTGCCACCAGCAGAGATCTTGTCTACGAGCAGTACTTC.

The genes are TRBV7-2 and TRBJ2-7, with D tentatively TRBD1 (6 bases). Germline CDR1 SGHTA, CDR2 FQGNSA. Trimming stripped 7 bases from V and 2 bases from J, with 18 bases between. This CDR3 region has 15 residues. The CDR3 region is CASTVTGSLPYEQYF. CDR3 in DNA: TGTGCCAGCACTGTGACAGGATCATTACCCTACGAGCAGTACTTC.

This clone was seen only a few times. This chain uses TRBV7-9 with TRBJ2-5, with unresolved D. Germline CDR1 and CDR2: SEHNR and FQNEAQ (reference sequence). The V end lost 0 bases, the J end lost 5 bases, and 10 bases lay between the germline ends. This CDR3 contains 14 residues. The chain's CDR3 is CASSLAGLAETQYF. The DNA for the CDR3 is TGTGCCAGCAGCTTAGCGGGCCTCGCGGAGACCCAGTACTTC.

J is TRBJ2-6 and V is TRBV2; 10 nucleotides align to TRBD1. The CDR3 has 18 residues. Losses at the gene ends were 2 bases for V and 2 bases for J; bases not matched to a gene: 6. The germline V gene encodes CDR1 SNHLY and CDR2 FYNNEI. CDR3 in amino acids: CASSEKGQGMAGANVLTF. CDR3 nucleotides: TGTGCCAGCAGTGAAAAGGGACAGGGGATGGCTGGGGCCAACGTCCTGACTTTC.

The chain has TRBV5-1 and TRBJ1-1, with D perhaps matching TRBD1 (5 bases). Trimming pared 2 bases from V and 7 bases from J, leaving 9 bases between. The length of the CDR3 is 12 residues. Germline values: CDR1 SGHRS, CDR2 YFSETQ. CDR3 residues: CASSFQGIEAFF. In nucleotides, the CDR3 is TGCGCCAGCAGCTTTCAGGGAATTGAAGCTTTCTTT.

This clone was observed a few times. The chain uses TRBV5-8 and TRBJ1-2; D gene unclear. This CDR3 has 15 amino acids. V gave up 1 base and J gave up 4 bases, with 14 bases separating them. Germline V gene data show CDR1 as SGHTS and CDR2 as YDEGEE. The CDR3 sequence is CASSLSPTGGYGYTF. CDR3 bases: TGTGCCAGCAGCTTGAGTCCCACCGGAGGCTATGGCTACACCTTC.

This clone was recorded a few times. The genes are TRBV5-1 and TRBJ1-1, with 7 bases that match TRBD1. The V gene end was trimmed by 2 bases and the J gene end by 0 bases; junction bases not matched to a gene: 7. There are 16 residues in the CDR3. Per the germline V gene, CDR1 is SGHRS and CDR2 is YFSETQ. Written as DNA, the CDR3 is TGCGCCAGCAGCTTCCACAGGGGAGGTATGAACACTGAAGCTTTCTTT. Amino acids: CASSFHRGGMNTEAFF.

This clone appeared a few times. J is TRBJ2-1 and V is TRBV7-2, with D uncertain. Germline-derived CDR1 and CDR2 are SGHTA and FQGNSA. This CDR3 spans 16 amino acids. Deletions cut 5 bases from V and 0 bases from J, with 14 bases between. The CDR3 sequence: CASSARLLSSYNEQFF. CDR3 sequence (DNA): TGTGCCAGCAGCGCCCGGCTCTTGAGCTCCTACAATGAGCAGTTCTTC. Looking up the rest from reference TRBV7-2 and TRBJ2-1 gives the full variable domain: GAGVSQSPSNKVTEKGKDVELRCDPISGHTALYWYRQSLGQGLEFLIYFQGNSAPDKSGLPSDRFSAERTGGSVSTLTIQRTQQEDSAVYLCASSARLLSSYNEQFFGPGTRLTVL.

V and J are TRBV18 and TRBJ2-7; TRBD2 matches 10 bases. This CDR3 is 17 amino acids long. With V trimmed by 3 bases and J by 0 bases, 8 bases remained unmatched. The germline V gene has CDR1 KGHSH and CDR2 LQKENI. In DNA form, the CDR3 reads TGTGCCAGCTCACCGGTTACTAGCGGGACAATCTCCTACGAGCAGTACTTC. Translating gives CASSPVTSGTISYEQYF.

This clone was counted only a few times. The V gene is TRBV29-1, the J gene TRBJ1-2; D call uncertain. With 5 bases removed from V and 0 bases from J, the gap between germline ends came to 10 bases. Germline V lookup: CDR1 SQVTM, CDR2 ANQGSEA. The CDR3 runs to 13 residues. The CDR3 nucleotides are TGCAGCGTTCCGGACGGTACTAACTATGGCTACACCTTC. Translated, it gives CSVPDGTNYGYTF. The variable domain in full, completed from reference TRBV29-1 and TRBJ1-2, reads SAVISQKPSRDICQRGTSLTIQCQVDSQVTMMFWYRQQPGQSLTLIATANQGSEATYESGFVIDKFPISRPNLTFSTLTVSNMSPEDSSIYLCSVPDGTNYGYTFGSGTRLTVV.

This clone was counted at least ten times. The chain joins TRBV5-4 to TRBJ2-1; 8 bases are shared with TRBD2. The CDR3 sequence is 14 residues long. In germline, CDR1 is SGHNT, CDR2 YYREEE (reference sequence). V shed 0 bases, J shed 4 bases, and the junction held 0 bases outside the gene matches. CDR3 residues: CASSLERGYNEQFF. The CDR3 bases are TGTGCCAGCAGCTTGGAGCGGGGGTACAATGAGCAGTTCTTC. Full variable domain (remainder filled in from reference TRBV5-4 and TRBJ2-1): ETGVTQSPTHLIKTRGQQVTLRCSSQSGHNTVSWYQQALGQGPQFIFQYYREEENGRGNFPPRFSGLQFPNYSSELNVNALELDDSALYLCASSLERGYNEQFFGPGTRLTVL.

The rearrangement uses TRBV5-1 and TRBJ2-5; tentatively, D is TRBD1 or TRBD2 (5 bases each). Per germline, CDR1 SGHRS and CDR2 YFSETQ. The CDR3 loop spans 18 amino acids. V lost 2 bases, J lost 1 base, and 21 bases lay in between. The CDR3 coding sequence is TGCGCCAGCAGCTTCGGGGTCCGGGGCCGGGCAGTCCAAGAGACCCAGTACTTC. It codes for CASSFGVRGRAVQETQYF.

This clone was recorded a few times. The chain employs TRBV20-1 and TRBJ2-7; D gene uncertain. Trimming removed 3 bases at V and 9 bases at J, with 9 bases between. The length of the CDR3 is 10 residues. Germline CDR1 reads DFQATT; CDR2 reads SNEGSKA (reference sequence). DNA of the CDR3: TGCAGTGCTAGCTGGCGTTCGCAGTACTTC. Its translation is CSASWRSQYF.

J is TRBJ1-1 and V is TRBV10-3, with D hard to call. In germline, CDR1 is ENHRY, CDR2 SYGVKD. Trimming cost V 3 bases and J 2 bases, with 7 bases left between them. The CDR3 sequence is 13 residues long. Here the CDR3 reads CAISDLGNTEAFF. The CDR3, as DNA: TGTGCCATCAGTGATCTGGGTAACACTGAAGCTTTCTTT.

Comments on this clone: This sample also contains other DNA sequences that code for the same CDR3. J is TRBJ1-2 and V is TRBV18; TRBD1 is a possible D gene (6 bases). The CDR3 loop spans 13 amino acids. Germline V gives CDR1 KGHSH, CDR2 LQKENI. V was shortened by 3 bases and J by 4 bases, with 9 bases between the two germline ends. In DNA form, the CDR3 reads TGTGCCAGCTCACCCGACAGGAGCTATGGCTACACCTTC. It translates to CASSPDRSYGYTF.